Here is one TCR beta chain with its context. Its antigen remains unidentified. Assay used: immunoSEQ multiplex PCR; TCRdb lists only in-frame clones, some missing. This repertoire shows about 1.5 million clones, 95% to 99% found once; its top ten account for less than 0.55%. The CDR3 consists of 14 residues. The V and J ends lost 4 bases and 7 bases, in that order; junction bases with no gene match: 6. Per the germline V gene, CDR1 is SGHRS and CDR2 is YFSETQ. The record originates from a study of shared clonotypes between healthy human individuals. Study conclusions and caveats: The study drew on few donors, limiting represented genetic and exposure-history diversity. Investigators collected only blood, and repertoires in tissues likely differ.

The authors divided CD4+ cells into CD45RA+ naive and CD45RA-negative memory subsets. The sequenced sample was naive CD4+ T cells sorted from blood. Described subset: CD45RA+ positively selected. This receptor was identified in a man aged 25-45 years in good health. J is TRBJ1-1 and V is TRBV5-1, with TRBD1 matching over 11 bases. The CDR3 spells CASSPGTGGIEAFF. CDR3 sequence (DNA): TGCGCCAGCAGCCCCGGGACAGGGGGGATTGAAGCTTTCTTT. The full variable domain, its missing parts supplied by reference TRBV5-1 and TRBJ1-1, is KAGVTQTPRYLIKTRGQQVTLSCSPISGHRSVSWYQQTPGQGLQFLFEYFSETQRNKGNFPGRFSGRQFSNSRSEMNVSTLELGDSALYLCASSPGTGGIEAFFGQGTRLTVV.